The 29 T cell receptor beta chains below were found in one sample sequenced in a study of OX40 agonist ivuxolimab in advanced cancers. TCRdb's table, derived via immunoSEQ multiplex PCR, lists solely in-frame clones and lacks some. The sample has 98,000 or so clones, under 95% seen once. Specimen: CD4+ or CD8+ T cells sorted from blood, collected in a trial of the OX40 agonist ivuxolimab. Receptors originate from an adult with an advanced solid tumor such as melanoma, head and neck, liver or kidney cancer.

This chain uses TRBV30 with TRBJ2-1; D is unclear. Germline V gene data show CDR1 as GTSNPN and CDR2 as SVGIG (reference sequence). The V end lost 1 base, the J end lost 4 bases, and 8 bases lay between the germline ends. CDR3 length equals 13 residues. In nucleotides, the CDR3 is TGTGCCTGGAGTGGGGCTGAATACAATGAGCAGTTCTTC. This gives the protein CAWSGAEYNEQFF.

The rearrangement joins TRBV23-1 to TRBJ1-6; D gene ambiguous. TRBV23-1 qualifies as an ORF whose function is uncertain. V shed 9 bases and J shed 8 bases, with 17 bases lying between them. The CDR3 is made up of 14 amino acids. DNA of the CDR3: TGCGCCAGTGCTACCGACGGGGTAGATTCACCCCTCCACTTT. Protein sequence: CASATDGVDSPLHF.

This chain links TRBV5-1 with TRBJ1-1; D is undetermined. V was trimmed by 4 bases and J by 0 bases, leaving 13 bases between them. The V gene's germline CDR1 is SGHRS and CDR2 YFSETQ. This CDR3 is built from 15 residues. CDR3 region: CASSLGISMNTEAFF. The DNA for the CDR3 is TGCGCCAGCAGCCTAGGGATTAGCATGAACACTGAAGCTTTCTTT.

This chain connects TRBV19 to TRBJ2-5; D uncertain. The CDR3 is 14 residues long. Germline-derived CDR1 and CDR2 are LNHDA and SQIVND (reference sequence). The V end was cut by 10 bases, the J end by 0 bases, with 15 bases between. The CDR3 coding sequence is TGTGCCACCACCCGTGGTACGGACCAAGAGACCCAGTACTTC. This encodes CATTRGTDQETQYF.

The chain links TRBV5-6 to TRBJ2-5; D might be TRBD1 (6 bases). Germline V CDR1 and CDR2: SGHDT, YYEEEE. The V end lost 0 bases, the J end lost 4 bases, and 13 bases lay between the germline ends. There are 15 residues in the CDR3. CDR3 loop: CASSLGDRKLETQYF. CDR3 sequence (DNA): TGTGCCAGCAGCTTGGGAGACAGGAAACTAGAGACCCAGTACTTC.

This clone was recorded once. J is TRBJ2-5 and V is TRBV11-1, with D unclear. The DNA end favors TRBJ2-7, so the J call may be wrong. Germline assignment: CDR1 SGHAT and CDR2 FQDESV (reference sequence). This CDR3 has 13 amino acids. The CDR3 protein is CASSLDLGSEQYF. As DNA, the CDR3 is TGTGCCAGCAGCTTAGATTTGGGAAGCGAGCAGTACTTC.

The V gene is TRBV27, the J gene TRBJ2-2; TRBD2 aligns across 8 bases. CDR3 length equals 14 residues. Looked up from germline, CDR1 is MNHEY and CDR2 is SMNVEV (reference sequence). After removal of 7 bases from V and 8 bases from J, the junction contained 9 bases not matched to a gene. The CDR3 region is CASTQRGLAGELFF. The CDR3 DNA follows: TGTGCCAGCACCCAGCGGGGGCTCGCTGGGGAGCTGTTTTTT.

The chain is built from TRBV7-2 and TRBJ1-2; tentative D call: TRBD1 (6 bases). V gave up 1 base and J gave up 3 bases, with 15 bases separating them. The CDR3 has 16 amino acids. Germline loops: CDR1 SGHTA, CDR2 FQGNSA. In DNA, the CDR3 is TGTGCCAGCAGCTTAGGCTTTGGCAGGGGTGACTATGGCTACACCTTC. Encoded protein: CASSLGFGRGDYGYTF.

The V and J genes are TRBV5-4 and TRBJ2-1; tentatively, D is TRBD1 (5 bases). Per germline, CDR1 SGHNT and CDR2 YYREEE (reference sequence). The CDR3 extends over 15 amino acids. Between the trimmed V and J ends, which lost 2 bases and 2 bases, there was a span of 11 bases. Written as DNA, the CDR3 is TGTGCCAGCAGCTTTAGACAGATGACCTACAATGAGCAGTTCTTC. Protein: CASSFRQMTYNEQFF.

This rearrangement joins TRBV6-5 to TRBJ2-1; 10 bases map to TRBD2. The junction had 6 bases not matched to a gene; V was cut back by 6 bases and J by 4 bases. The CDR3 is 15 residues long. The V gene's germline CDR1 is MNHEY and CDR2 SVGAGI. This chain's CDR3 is CASSSTSGFYNEQFF. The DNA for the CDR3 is TGTGCCAGCAGCTCGACTAGCGGGTTTTACAATGAGCAGTTCTTC.

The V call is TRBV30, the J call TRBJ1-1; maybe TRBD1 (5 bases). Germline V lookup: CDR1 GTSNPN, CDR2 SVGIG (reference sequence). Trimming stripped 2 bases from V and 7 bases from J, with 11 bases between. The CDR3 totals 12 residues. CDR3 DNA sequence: TGTGCCTGGAGTCGAGGGGACCATGAAGCTTTCTTT. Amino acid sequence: CAWSRGDHEAFF.

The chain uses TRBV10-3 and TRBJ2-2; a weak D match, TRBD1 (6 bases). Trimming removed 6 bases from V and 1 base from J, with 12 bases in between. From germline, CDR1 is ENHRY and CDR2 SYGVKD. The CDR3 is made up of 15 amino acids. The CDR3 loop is CAIRRTVLNTGELFF. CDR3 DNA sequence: TGTGCCATCAGGAGGACAGTGTTGAACACCGGGGAGCTGTTTTTT.

The CDR3: CASSLYREAFF. The DNA of the CDR3 is TGTGCCAGCAGTTTGTACCGTGAAGCTTTCTTT. J is TRBJ1-1 and V is TRBV2; D unclear. The CDR3 has 11 residues. In germline, CDR1 is SNHLY, CDR2 FYNNEI. Trimming removed 5 bases at V and 7 bases at J, with 8 bases between.

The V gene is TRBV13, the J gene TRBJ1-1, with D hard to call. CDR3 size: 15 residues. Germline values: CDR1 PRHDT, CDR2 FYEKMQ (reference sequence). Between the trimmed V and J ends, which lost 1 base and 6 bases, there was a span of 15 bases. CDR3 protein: CASSLDAGGGPEAFF. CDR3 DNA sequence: TGTGCCAGCAGCTTAGATGCAGGTGGTGGCCCTGAAGCTTTCTTT.

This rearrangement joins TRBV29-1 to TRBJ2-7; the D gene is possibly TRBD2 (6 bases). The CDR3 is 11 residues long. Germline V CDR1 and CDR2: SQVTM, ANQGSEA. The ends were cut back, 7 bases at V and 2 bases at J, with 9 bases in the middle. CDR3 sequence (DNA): TGCAGCGCTAGCGAGACCTACGAGCAGTACTTC. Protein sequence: CSASETYEQYF.

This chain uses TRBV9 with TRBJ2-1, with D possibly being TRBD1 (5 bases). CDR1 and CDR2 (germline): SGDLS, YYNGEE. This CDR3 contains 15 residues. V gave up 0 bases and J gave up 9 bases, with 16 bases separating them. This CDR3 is CASSVGGELQFEQFF. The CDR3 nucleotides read TGTGCCAGCAGCGTAGGGGGCGAACTACAATTTGAGCAGTTCTTC.

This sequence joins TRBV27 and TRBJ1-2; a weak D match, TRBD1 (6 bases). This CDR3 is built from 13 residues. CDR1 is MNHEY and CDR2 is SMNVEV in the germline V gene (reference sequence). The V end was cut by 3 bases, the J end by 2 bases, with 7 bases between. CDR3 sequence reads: CASSFTGNYGYTF. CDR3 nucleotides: TGTGCCAGCAGTTTTACAGGGAACTATGGCTACACCTTC.

The CDR3 here is CASSPLLAGAQETQYF. CDR3 in DNA: TGTGCCAGCAGCCCTTTACTAGCGGGAGCCCAAGAGACCCAGTACTTC. This sequence joins TRBV5-6 and TRBJ2-5, with TRBD2 matching 11 bases. The CDR3 length is 16 residues. In germline, CDR1 is SGHDT, CDR2 YYEEEE. After removal of 4 bases from V and 1 base from J, the junction contained 6 bases not matched to a gene.

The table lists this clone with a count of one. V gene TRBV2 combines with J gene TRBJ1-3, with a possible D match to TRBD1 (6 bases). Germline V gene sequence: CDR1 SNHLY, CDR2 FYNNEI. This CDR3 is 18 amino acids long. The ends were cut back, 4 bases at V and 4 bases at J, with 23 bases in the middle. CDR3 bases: TGTGCCAGCAGTGCAAAGACCTTGGGTCAGGGGAAAGGAAACACCATATATTTT. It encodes CASSAKTLGQGKGNTIYF.

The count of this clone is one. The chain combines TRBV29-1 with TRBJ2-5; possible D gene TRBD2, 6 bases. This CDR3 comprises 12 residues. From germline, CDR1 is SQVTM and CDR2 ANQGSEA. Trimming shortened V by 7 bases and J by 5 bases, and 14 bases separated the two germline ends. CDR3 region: CSGGVMGETQYF. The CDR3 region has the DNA TGCAGCGGGGGGGTTATGGGCGAGACCCAGTACTTC.

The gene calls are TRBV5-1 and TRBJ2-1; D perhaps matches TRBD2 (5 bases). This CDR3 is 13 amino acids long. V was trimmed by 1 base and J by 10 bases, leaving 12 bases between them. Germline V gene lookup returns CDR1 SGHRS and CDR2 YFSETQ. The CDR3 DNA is TGCGCCAGCAGCTTGCTTTATCGCGGGGAGCAGTTCTTC. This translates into CASSLLYRGEQFF.

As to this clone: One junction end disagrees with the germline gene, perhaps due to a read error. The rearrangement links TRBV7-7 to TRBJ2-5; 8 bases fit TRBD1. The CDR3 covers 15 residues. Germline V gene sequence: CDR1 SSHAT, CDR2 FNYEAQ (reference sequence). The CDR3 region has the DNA TGTGCTAGCAGCTCCGGACAGGGAGCTCAAGAGACCCAGTACTTC. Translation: CASSSGQGAQETQYF.

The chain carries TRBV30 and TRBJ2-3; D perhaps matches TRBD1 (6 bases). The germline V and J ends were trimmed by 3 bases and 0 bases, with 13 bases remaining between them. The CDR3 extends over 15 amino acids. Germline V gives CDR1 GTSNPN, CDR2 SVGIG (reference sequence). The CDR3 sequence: CAWSVHRASTDTQYF. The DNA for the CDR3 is TGTGCCTGGAGCGTACACAGGGCTAGCACAGATACGCAGTATTTT.

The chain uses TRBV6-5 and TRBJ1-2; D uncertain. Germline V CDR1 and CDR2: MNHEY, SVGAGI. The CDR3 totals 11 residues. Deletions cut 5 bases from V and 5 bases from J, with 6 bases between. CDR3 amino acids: CASSDPYGYTF. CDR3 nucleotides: TGTGCCAGCAGTGACCCGTATGGCTACACCTTC.

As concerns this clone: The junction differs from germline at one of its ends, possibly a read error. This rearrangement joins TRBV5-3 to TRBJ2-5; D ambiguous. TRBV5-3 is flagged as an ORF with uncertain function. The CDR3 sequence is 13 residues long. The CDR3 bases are TGTGCCAGCAGCTTGGCTTCACGGGAGACCCAGTACTTC. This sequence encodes CASSLASRETQYF.

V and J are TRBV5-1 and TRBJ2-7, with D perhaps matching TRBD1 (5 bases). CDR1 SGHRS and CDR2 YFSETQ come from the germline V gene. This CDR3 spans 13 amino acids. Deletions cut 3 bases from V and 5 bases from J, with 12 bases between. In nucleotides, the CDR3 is TGCGCCAGCAGCTCGCTGGACAACCACGAGCAGTACTTC. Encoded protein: CASSSLDNHEQYF.

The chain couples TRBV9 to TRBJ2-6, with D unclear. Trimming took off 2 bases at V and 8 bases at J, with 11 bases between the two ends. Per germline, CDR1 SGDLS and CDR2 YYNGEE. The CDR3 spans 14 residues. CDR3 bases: TGTGCCAGCAGCGTGACAAGAGACTCCAACGTCCTGACTTTC. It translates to CASSVTRDSNVLTF. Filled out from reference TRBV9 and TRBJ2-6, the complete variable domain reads DSGVTQTPKHLITATGQRVTLRCSPRSGDLSVYWYQQSLDQGLQFLIQYYNGEERAKGNILERFSAQQFPDLHSELNLSSLELGDSALYFCASSVTRDSNVLTFGAGSRLTVL.

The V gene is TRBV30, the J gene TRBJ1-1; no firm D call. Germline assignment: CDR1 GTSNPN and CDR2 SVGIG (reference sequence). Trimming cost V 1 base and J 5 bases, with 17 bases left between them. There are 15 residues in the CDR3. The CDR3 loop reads CAWSGWGRAGTEAFF. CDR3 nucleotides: TGTGCCTGGAGTGGTTGGGGAAGGGCTGGGACTGAAGCTTTCTTT.

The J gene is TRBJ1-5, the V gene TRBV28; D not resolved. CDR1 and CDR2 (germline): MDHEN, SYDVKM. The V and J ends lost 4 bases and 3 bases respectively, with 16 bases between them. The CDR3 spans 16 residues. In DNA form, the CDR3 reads TGTGCCAGCAGTTCGGGCCTTGGGCCCCTCAATCAGCCCCAGCATTTT. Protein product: CASSSGLGPLNQPQHF. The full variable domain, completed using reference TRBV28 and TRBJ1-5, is DVKVTQSSRYLVKRTGEKVFLECVQDMDHENMFWYRQDPGLGLRLIYFSYDVKMKEKGDIPEGYSVSREKKERFSLILESASTNQTSMYLCASSSGLGPLNQPQHFGDGTRLSIL.